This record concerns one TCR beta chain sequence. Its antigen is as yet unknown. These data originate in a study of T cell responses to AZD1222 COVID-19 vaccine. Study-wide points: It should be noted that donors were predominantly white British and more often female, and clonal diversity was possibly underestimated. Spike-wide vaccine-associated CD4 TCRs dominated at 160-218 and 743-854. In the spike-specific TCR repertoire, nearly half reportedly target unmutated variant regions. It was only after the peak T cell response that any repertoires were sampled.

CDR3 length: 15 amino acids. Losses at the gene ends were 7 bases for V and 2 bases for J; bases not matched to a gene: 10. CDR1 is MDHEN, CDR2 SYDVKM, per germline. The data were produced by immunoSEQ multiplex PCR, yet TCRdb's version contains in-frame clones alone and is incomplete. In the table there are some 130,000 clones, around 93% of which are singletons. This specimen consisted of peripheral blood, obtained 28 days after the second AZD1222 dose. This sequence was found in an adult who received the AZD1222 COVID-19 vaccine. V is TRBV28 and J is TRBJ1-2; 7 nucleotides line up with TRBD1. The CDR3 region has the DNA TGTGCCAGCACCAAGACAGGGTACGAGAACTATGGCTACACCTTC. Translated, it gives CASTKTGYENYGYTF.